These 7 T cell receptor beta chains share one sample of origin, sequenced in a study of T cells in Graves' hyperthyroidism and ophthalmopathy. Amplified regions were TCR beta CDR3 sequences from RNA transcripts. In the first-round RT-PCR of the TCR CDR3, the HTBI primer set was used. One entry per CDR3 protein results from TCRdb running MiXCR on the multiplex PCR reads. This sample has 700,000 or so distinct CDR3 sequences, with about 15% found just once. Sequenced input: blood. The receptor source for this set is a woman aged 50 to 65 with Graves' ophthalmopathy.

This clonotype was observed many times. The rearrangement joins TRBV15 to TRBJ2-5, with D tentatively TRBD2 (5 bases). The CDR3 is made up of 15 amino acids. Trimming cost V 0 bases and J 7 bases, with 15 bases left between them. Germline loops: CDR1 LNHNV, CDR2 YYDKDF (reference sequence). The CDR3 bases are TGTGCCACCAGCAGAGATCGGGATGATTGGGGGACCCAGTACTTC. It yields the protein CATSRDRDDWGTQYF.

In regard to this clonotype: A much larger clone is a single base away; this may be a read error. The rearrangement links TRBV6-2 or TRBV6-3 to TRBJ1-5, with TRBD1 identical over 9 bases. The CDR3 totals 15 residues. Germline V gene data show CDR1 as MNHEY and CDR2 as SVGEGT. The ends lost 7 bases at V and 6 bases at J; junction bases unmatched: 10. CDR3 bases: TGTGCCAGCAAACAGGGGGCCTTAGCAAGTCAGCCCCAGCATTTT. Its translation: CASKQGALASQPQHF.

Concerning this clonotype: A much bigger clone sits one base away, suggesting this may be a read error. The chain carries TRBV3-1 and TRBJ2-4; 8 bases match TRBD1. The CDR3 runs to 14 residues. From germline, CDR1 is LGHDT and CDR2 YNNKEL (reference sequence). Here the CDR3 DNA reads TGTGCCAGCAGTCCTACTCAGGGGGCTGCCATTCGGTACTTC. It yields the protein CASSPTQGAAIRYF.

In this sample, this clonotype turned up many times. This sequence joins TRBV27 and TRBJ2-3; unclear D gene. The CDR3 has 15 residues. The germline V gene encodes CDR1 MNHEY and CDR2 SMNVEV (reference sequence). Between the trimmed V and J ends, which lost 4 bases and 0 bases, there was a span of 11 bases. The CDR3 bases are TGTGCCAGCAGTTCCCGTCGGATGAGCACAGATACGCAGTATTTT. Translated: CASSSRRMSTDTQYF.

This clonotype was recorded only once. The chain uses TRBV12-5 and TRBJ1-1; D unclear. This CDR3 contains 13 residues. Germline loops: CDR1 LGHNT, CDR2 FRNRAP. Trimming cost V 1 base and J 0 bases, with 3 bases left between them. CDR3 DNA: TGTGCTAGTGGTTTGGACATGAACACTGAAGCTTTCTTT. Protein: CASGLDMNTEAFF.

This clonotype was detected many times. The rearrangement uses TRBV7-2 and TRBJ2-7; 9 bases fit TRBD1. V shed 4 bases and J 6 bases; nucleotides not matched to a gene: 7. This CDR3 has 14 amino acids. Germline lookup yields CDR1 SGHTA and CDR2 FQGNSA. The CDR3 nucleotides read TGTGCCAGCAGCTGGGACAGGGTGGCCCTCGAGCAGTACTTC. Translation gives CASSWDRVALEQYF.

This chain connects TRBV25-1 to TRBJ1-1; D is unclear. The V end was cut by 4 bases, the J end by 14 bases, with 11 bases between. Per germline, CDR1 MGHDK and CDR2 SYGVNS. CDR3 length: 10 amino acids. DNA of the CDR3: TGTGCCAGCAGTGGACTAGAATTCTTCTTT. This gives the protein CASSGLEFFF.